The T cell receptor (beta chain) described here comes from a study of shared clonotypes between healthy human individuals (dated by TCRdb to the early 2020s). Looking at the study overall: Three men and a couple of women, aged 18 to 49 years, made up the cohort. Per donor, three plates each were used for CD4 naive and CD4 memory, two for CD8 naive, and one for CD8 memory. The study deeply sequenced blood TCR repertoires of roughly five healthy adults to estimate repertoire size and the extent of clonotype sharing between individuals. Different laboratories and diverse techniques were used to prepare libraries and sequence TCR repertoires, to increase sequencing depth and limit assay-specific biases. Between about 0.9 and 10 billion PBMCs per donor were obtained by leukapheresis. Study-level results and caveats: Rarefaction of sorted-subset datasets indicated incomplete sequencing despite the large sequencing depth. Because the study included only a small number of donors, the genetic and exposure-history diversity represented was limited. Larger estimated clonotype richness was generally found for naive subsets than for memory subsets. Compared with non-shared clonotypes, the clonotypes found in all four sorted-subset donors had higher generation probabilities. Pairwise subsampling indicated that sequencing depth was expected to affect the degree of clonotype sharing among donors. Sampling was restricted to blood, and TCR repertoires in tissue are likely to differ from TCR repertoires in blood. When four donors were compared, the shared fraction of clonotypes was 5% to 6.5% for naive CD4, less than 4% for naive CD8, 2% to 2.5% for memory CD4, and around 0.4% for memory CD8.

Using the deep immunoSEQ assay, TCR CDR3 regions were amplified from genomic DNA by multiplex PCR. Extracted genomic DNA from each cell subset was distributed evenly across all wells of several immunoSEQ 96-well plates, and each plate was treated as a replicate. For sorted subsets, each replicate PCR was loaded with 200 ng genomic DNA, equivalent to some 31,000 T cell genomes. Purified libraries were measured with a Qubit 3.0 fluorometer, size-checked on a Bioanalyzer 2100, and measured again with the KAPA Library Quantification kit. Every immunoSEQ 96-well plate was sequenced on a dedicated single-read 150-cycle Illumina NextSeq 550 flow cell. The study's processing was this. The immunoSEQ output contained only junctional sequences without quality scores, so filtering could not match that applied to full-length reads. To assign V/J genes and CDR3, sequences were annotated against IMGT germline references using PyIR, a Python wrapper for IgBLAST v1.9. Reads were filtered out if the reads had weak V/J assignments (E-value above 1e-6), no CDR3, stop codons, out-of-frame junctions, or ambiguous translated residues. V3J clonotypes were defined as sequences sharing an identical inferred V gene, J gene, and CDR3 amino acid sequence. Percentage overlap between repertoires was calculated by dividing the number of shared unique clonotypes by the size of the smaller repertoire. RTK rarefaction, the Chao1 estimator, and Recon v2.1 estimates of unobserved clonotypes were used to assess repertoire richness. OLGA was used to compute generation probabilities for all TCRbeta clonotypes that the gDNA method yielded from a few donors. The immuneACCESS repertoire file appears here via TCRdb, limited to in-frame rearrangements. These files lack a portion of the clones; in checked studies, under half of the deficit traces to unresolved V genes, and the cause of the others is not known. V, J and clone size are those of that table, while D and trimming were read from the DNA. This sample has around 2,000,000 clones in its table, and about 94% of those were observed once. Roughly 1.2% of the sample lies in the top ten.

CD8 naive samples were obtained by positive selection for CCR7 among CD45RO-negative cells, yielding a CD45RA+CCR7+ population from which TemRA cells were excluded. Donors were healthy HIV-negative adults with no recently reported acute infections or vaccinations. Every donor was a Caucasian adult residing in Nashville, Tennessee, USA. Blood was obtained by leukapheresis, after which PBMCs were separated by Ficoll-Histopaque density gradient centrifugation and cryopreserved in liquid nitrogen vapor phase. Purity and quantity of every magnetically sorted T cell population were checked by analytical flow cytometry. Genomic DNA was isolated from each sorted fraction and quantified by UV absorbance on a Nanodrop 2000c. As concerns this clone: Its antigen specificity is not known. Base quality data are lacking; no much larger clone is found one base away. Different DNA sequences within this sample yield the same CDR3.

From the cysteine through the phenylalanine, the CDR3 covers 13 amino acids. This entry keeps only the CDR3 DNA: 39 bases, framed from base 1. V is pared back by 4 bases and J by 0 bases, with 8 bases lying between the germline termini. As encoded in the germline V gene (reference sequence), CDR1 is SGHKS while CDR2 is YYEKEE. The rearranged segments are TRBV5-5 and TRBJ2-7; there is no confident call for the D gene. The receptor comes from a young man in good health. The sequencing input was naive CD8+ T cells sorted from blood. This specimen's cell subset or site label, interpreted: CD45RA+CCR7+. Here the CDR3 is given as CASSLRSSYEQYF. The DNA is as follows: TGTGCCAGCAGCCTCAGGAGCTCCTACGAGCAGTACTTC.